This TCR beta chain was recovered during a study of technical replicates of blood from a handful of donors. The CDR3 extends over 12 amino acids. The ends were cut back, 8 bases at V and 1 base at J, with 8 bases in the middle. Germline V gene lookup returns CDR1 MDHEN and CDR2 SYDVKM. Generated by immunoSEQ multiplex PCR, the TCRdb table keeps only in-frame clones and is missing some. The sample lists around 72,000 clones, 91% occurring once. The sequencing input was T cells isolated from PBMCs. This sequence was found in a human donor in good health. Some clones in this sample may be carry-over from other donors' samples. This sequence joins TRBV28 and TRBJ1-1, with no clear D. In DNA, the CDR3 is TGTGCCAGCTTGACAACGAACACTGAAGCTTTCTTT. Translating gives CASLTTNTEAFF.